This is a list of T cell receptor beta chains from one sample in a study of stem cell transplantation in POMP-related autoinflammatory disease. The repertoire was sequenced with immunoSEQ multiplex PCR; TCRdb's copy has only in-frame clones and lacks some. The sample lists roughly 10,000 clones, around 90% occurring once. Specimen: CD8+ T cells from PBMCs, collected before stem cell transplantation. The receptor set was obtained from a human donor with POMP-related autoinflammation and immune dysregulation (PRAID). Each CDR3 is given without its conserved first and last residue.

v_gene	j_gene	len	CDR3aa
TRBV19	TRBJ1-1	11	ASSIGPNTEAF
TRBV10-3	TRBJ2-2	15	AISPGLAGASSGELF
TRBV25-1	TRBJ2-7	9	ATEVSYEQY
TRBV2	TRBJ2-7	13	ASRPRREPSSIEY
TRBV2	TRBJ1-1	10	ASRQGETEAF
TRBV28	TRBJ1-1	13	ASSLRYENRVCAF
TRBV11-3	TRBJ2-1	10	ASSPTSAEQF
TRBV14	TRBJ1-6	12	ASSQRGAGSPLH
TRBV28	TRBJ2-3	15	ASSPGRAGVRGDTQY
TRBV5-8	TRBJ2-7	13	ASSPEPKLSYEQY
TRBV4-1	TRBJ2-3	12	ASSQTKNTDTQY
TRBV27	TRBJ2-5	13	ASSYKREGEETQY
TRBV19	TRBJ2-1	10	ASSIGYNEQF
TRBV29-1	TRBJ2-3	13	SVVLRLPLVDTQY
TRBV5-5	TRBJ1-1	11	ASSLIIYTEAF
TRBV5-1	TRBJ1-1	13	ASSDRQGMNTEAF
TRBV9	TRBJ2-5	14	ASSVEDRAGQETQY
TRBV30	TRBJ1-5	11	AWSGVGNQPQH
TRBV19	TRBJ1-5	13	ASSTRQGVDQPQH
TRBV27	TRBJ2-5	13	ASSLGTGIRETQY
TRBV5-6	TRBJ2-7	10	ASSTKTYEQY
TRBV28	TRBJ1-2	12	ASSFRTYPYGYT
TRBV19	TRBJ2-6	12	ASEAYSGANVLT
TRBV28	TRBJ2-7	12	ASSSLGLAGGQY
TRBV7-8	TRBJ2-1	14	ASSSQRRGGYNEQF
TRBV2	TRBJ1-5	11	ASPGVWAQPQH
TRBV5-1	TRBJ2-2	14	ASSLAEAGGTGELF
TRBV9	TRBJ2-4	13	ASSPSSGHKNIQY
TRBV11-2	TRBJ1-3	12	ASGQGPSGNTIY
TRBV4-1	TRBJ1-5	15	ASSQDRRVDSNQPQH
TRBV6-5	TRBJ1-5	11	ASSVGLWQPQH
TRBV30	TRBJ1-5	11	AWSIDENQPQH
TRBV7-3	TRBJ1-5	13	AIPRGRWATQPQH
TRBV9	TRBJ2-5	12	ASSVDSASETQY
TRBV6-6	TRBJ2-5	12	ASSYSGWGETQY
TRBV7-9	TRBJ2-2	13	ASISDRVGTGELF
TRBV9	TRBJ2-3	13	ASSPTGVSTDTQY
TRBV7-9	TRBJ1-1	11	ASGGRRTPEAF